This paragraph covers one T cell receptor (beta chain) sequence. This entry comes from a study of blood T cell repertoires in COVID-19. The wider study: Donors in the United States, Italy and Spain gave samples during acute or convalescent COVID-19. Sources were T cells, B-cell-depleted T cells, or PBMCs; the material itself was cDNA or gDNA.

In the original processing: Researchers report that nucleated cell counts were estimated from reference gene primer amplification. Produced via immunoSEQ multiplex PCR; TCRdb's table is partial and in-frame only. The DNA was the basis for D and trimming; V, J and clone size are from that table. Altogether about 210,000 clones are present, around 83% being singletons, with the ten largest covering about 8.1%. Germline V gives CDR1 SNHLY, CDR2 FYNNEI. This CDR3 spans 14 amino acids. V shed 5 bases, J shed 7 bases, and the junction held 8 bases outside the gene matches. V is TRBV2 and J is TRBJ2-1; 7 bases are shared with TRBD1. Sequencing was performed on peripheral blood. This receptor was obtained from a woman in her forties or fifties with acute or convalescent COVID-19. CDR3 protein: CASSNPRTGNEQFF. The CDR3 DNA follows: TGTGCCAGCAGTAACCCCAGGACAGGTAATGAGCAGTTCTTC.